This TCR beta chain originates from a study of T cell changes during pregnancy in multiple sclerosis. Profiled with immunoSEQ multiplex PCR; TCRdb holds only in-frame clones, not every one. The sample records about 42,000 clones, roughly 90% being singletons. The germline V and J ends were trimmed by 0 bases and 3 bases, with 12 bases remaining between them. Germline CDR1 MNHEY, CDR2 SVGAGI. This CDR3 contains 15 residues. V usage is TRBV6-5 and J usage is TRBJ2-7; a possible D gene is TRBD2 (5 bases). The sequencing here drew on CD4+ T cells from peripheral blood mononuclear cells, taken in the second trimester of pregnancy. This TCR came from a female donor with multiple sclerosis, enrolled in a pregnancy study. The CDR3 coding sequence is TGTGCCAGCAGTTACTCAGAGCTGGGGAGCTACGAGCAGTACTTC. Translation: CASSYSELGSYEQYF.